The source of this T cell receptor (beta chain) is a study of T-cell memory formation after mild COVID-19. One entry per CDR3 protein, called by TCRdb with MiXCR from the 5' RACE reads. The table records around 300,000 distinct CDR3 sequences, around an eighth of them present only once. The source is a man aged 18 to 30 who had mild COVID-19 (a few samples of this study predate the infection). Cell type and time point are not known. The sample comprised PBMCs or a T cell subset sorted from them (not recorded which).

CDR3 region: CSALPLEGYGYTF. CDR3 in DNA: TGCAGCGCGCTGCCCCTCGAGGGCTATGGCTACACCTTC. The rearrangement links TRBV29-1 to TRBJ1-2; D gene uncertain. Germline CDR1 SQVTM, CDR2 ANQGSEA. The CDR3 covers 13 residues. V was pared by 7 bases and J by 4 bases, with 16 bases between. Full variable domain (rest looked up from reference TRBV29-1 and TRBJ1-2): SAVISQKPSRDICQRGTSLTIQCQVDSQVTMMFWYRQQPGQSLTLIATANQGSEATYESGFVIDKFPISRPNLTFSTLTVSNMSPEDSSIYLCSALPLEGYGYTFGSGTRLTVV.